This T cell receptor beta chain was recorded in a study of blood T cell repertoires in COVID-19. As for the study in general: Samples came from the United States, Italy and Spain, spanning acute and convalescent COVID-19. PBMCs, B-cell-depleted T cells, or T cells provided the cDNA or gDNA that made up the material.

This CDR3 comprises 15 residues. V shed 3 bases and J 6 bases; nucleotides not matched to a gene: 7. Germline-derived CDR1 and CDR2 are LGHDT and YNNKEL (reference sequence). Original processing methods: Estimates of nucleated cell counts were drawn from the amplification of reference gene primers. Libraries were prepared by immunoSEQ multiplex PCR; TCRdb keeps only in-frame clonotypes and omits some of them. That table gives V, J and clone size, and the DNA gave D and trimming. The sample lists over 90,000 clones, 88% seen once, with roughly 3.5% in the top ten. The TCR comes from a human donor in a cohort sampled during active COVID-19. The chain combines TRBV3-1 (or the pseudogene TRBV3-2) with TRBJ1-4, with TRBD1 matching over 7 bases. Input material: peripheral blood. In DNA, the CDR3 is TGTGCCAGCAGCCATCGGCGCCAGGGGGATGAAAAACTGTTTTTT. This encodes CASSHRRQGDEKLFF.